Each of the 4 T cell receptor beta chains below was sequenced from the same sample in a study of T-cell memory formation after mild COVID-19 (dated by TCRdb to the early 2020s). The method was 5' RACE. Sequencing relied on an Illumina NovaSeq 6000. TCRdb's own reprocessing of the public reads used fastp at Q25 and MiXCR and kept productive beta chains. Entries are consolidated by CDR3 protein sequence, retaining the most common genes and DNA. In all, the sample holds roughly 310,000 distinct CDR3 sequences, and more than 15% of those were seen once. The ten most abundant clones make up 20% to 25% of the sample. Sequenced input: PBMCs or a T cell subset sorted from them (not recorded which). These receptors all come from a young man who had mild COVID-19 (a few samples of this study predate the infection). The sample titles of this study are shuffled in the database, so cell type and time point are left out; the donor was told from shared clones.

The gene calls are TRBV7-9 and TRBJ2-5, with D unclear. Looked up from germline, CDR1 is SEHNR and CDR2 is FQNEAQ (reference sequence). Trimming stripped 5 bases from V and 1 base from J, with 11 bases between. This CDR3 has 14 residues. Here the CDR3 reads CASSLRSPQETQYF. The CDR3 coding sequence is TGTGCCAGCAGCCTCAGATCACCCCAAGAGACCCAGTACTTC.

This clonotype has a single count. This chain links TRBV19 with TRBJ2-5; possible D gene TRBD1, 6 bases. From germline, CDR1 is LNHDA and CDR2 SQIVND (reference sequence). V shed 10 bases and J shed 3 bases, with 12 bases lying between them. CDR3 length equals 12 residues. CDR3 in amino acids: CATRGTKETQYF. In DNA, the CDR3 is TGTGCCACGAGGGGGACAAAAGAGACCCAGTACTTC.

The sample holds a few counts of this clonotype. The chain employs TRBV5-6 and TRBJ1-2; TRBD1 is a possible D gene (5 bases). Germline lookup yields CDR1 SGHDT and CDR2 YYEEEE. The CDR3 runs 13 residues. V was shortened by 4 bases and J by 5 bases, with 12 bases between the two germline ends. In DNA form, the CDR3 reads TGTGCCAGCAGCCCGCCGACAGCGTATGGCTACACCTTC. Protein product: CASSPPTAYGYTF. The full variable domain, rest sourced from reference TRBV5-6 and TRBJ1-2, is DAGVTQSPTHLIKTRGQQVTLRCSPKSGHDTVSWYQQALGQGPQFIFQYYEEEERQRGNFPDRFSGHQFPNYSSELNVNALLLGDSALYLCASSPPTAYGYTFGSGTRLTVV.

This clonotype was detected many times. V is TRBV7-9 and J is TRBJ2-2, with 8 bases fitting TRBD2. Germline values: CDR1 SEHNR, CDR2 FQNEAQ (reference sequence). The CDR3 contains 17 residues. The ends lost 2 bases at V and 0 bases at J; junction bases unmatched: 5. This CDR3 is CASSLTAGASNTGELFF. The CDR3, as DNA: TGTGCCAGCAGCTTAACAGCGGGGGCCTCGAACACCGGGGAGCTGTTTTTT.